The 18 T cell receptor beta chains in this list originate from one sample, sequenced in a study of shared clonotypes between healthy human individuals (dated by TCRdb to about 2020). The library came from the immunoSEQ multiplex PCR assay. TCRdb's version of the immuneACCESS table is confined to in-frame rearrangements and falls short of the full clone set. An unresolved V gene accounts for under half of the shortfall where checked; the remainder is of unknown origin. This sample lists roughly 1,500,000 clones; less than 99% were detected once. The top ten clones comprise around 0.38% of the sample. The sequenced sample consisted of naive CD4+ T cells sorted from blood. The sample's cell subset or site, from its label and the paper: CD45RA+ positively selected. The source of these receptors is a man aged 25 to 40 in good health.

The rearrangement joins TRBV10-1 to TRBJ1-1, with D tentatively TRBD1 (6 bases). This CDR3 is built from 13 residues. Per the germline V gene, CDR1 is WNHNN and CDR2 is SYGVQD (reference sequence). The germline V and J ends were trimmed by 6 bases and 6 bases, with 14 bases remaining between them. The CDR3 reads CASSDQGTAEAFF. The CDR3 DNA is TGCGCCAGCAGCGATCAGGGGACCGCTGAAGCTTTCTTT.

The chain has TRBV7-3 and TRBJ2-2, with TRBD1 as a possible D gene (6 bases). The CDR3 sequence is 15 residues long. Trimming removed 1 base from V and 4 bases from J, with 10 bases in between. CDR1 is SGHTA, CDR2 FQGTGA, per germline. CDR3 residues: CASSLIGQSTGELFF. The CDR3 nucleotides read TGTGCCAGCAGCTTAATAGGACAGAGCACCGGGGAGCTGTTTTTT.

This clone is a singleton in its sample. The V gene is TRBV29-1, the J gene TRBJ2-7; possibly TRBD1 or TRBD2 for D (5 bases each). Germline CDR1 and CDR2: SQVTM and ANQGSEA. V gave up 4 bases and J gave up 2 bases, with 15 bases separating them. The CDR3 runs 14 residues. This CDR3 reads CSVAKNRDPYEQYF. DNA for the CDR3: TGCAGCGTTGCCAAAAACCGGGACCCCTACGAGCAGTACTTC.

This clone has just one count. The chain couples TRBV2 to TRBJ1-4; the D is unclear. V was clipped by 6 bases and J by 8 bases, with 10 bases between them. The CDR3 spans 12 residues. Germline V gene lookup returns CDR1 SNHLY and CDR2 FYNNEI. CDR3 nucleotides: TGTGCCAGCAGCAGCGAGCGGGAAAAACTGTTTTTT. Its protein product is CASSSEREKLFF.

This chain uses TRBV9 with TRBJ2-3; 9 nucleotides line up with TRBD1. Germline CDR1 and CDR2: SGDLS and YYNGEE. The CDR3 totals 15 residues. J was trimmed by 6 bases and V by 0 bases; bases with no gene match: 5. This chain's CDR3 is CASSVAPTGGDTQYF. The CDR3 coding sequence is TGTGCCAGCAGCGTAGCCCCTACAGGGGGCGATACGCAGTATTTT.

This CDR3 is CASSRIRLVNTGELFF. The CDR3 coding sequence is TGTGCCAGCAGCCGGATCCGACTTGTCAACACCGGGGAGCTGTTTTTT. The rearrangement links TRBV28 to TRBJ2-2, with D unclear. Trimming removed 6 bases at V and 2 bases at J, with 16 bases between. The CDR3 spans 16 residues. CDR1 and CDR2 (germline): MDHEN, SYDVKM.

The chain employs TRBV6-1 and TRBJ1-1; perhaps TRBD1 as D (6 bases). V lost 1 base and J lost 8, with 20 bases in between. Germline CDR1 is MNHNS and CDR2 is SASEGT. The CDR3 runs 16 residues. The CDR3 loop reads CASSEGRSRGLGEAFF. DNA for the CDR3: TGTGCCAGCAGTGAAGGGAGGAGCAGGGGTCTGGGGGAAGCTTTCTTT.

The chain recombines TRBV28 with TRBJ1-2, with TRBD1 identical over 7 bases. The CDR3 contains 15 residues. With 1 base clipped from V and 7 bases from J, the junction kept 9 bases outside the gene matches. Germline loops: CDR1 MDHEN, CDR2 SYDVKM. CDR3 DNA sequence: TGTGCCAGCAGTTTATCCCCCCTCAGGGGGATTGGCTACACCTTC. Amino acid sequence: CASSLSPLRGIGYTF.

The chain links TRBV5-1 to TRBJ2-1; D may be TRBD1 (6 bases). In germline, CDR1 is SGHRS, CDR2 YFSETQ. The germline V and J ends were trimmed by 4 bases and 10 bases, with 18 bases remaining between them. The CDR3 has 14 residues. This CDR3 is CASSIRDNVLEQFF. In nucleotides, the CDR3 is TGCGCCAGCAGCATCCGGGACAACGTGTTAGAGCAGTTCTTC.

This chain joins TRBV7-2 and TRBJ1-5; D possibly corresponds to TRBD1 (6 bases). Germline V gene sequence: CDR1 SGHTA, CDR2 FQGNSA. The CDR3 is 15 residues long. With 2 bases removed from V and 5 bases from J, the gap between germline ends came to 13 bases. The DNA of the CDR3 is TGTGCCAGCAGCTTAAGGGCAGGGGAGGATCAGCCCCAGCATTTT. This codes for CASSLRAGEDQPQHF.

The chain is built from TRBV27 and TRBJ2-1; possibly TRBD1 or TRBD2 for D (5 bases each). The length of the CDR3 is 14 residues. Trimming removed 6 bases at V and 2 bases at J, with 11 bases between. Germline CDR1 is MNHEY and CDR2 is SMNVEV (reference sequence). The CDR3 nucleotides are TGTGCCAGCAGGGGACGTAATACCTACAATGAGCAGTTCTTC. Residues: CASRGRNTYNEQFF.

The rearrangement uses TRBV18 and TRBJ2-1; 8 nucleotides agree with TRBD2. In germline, CDR1 is KGHSH, CDR2 LQKENI. The V segment lost 5 bases and the J segment 7 bases; nucleotides outside the gene matches: 19. There are 18 residues in the CDR3. DNA for the CDR3: TGTGCCAGCTCAGTAACAGGGACGCAGCGGGAGATGGGTAATGAGCAGTTCTTC. This sequence encodes CASSVTGTQREMGNEQFF.

The CDR3 protein is CASSHDRTFTDTQYF. In DNA, the CDR3 is TGTGCCAGCAGCCACGATAGGACATTCACAGATACGCAGTATTTT. V and J are TRBV7-8 and TRBJ2-3; a weak D match, TRBD1 (5 bases). The CDR3 has 15 residues. The germline gives CDR1 SGHVS, CDR2 FQNEAQ. Trimming shortened V by 5 bases and J by 2 bases, and 14 bases separated the two germline ends. The variable domain in full, completed from reference TRBV7-8 and TRBJ2-3, reads GAGVSQSPRYKVAKRGQDVALRCDPISGHVSLFWYQQALGQGPEFLTYFQNEAQLDKSGLPSDRFFAERPEGSVSTLKIQRTQQEDSAVYLCASSHDRTFTDTQYFGPGTRLTVL.

The V and J genes are TRBV9 and TRBJ2-1; unclear D gene. The CDR3 length is 16 residues. Germline CDR1 SGDLS, CDR2 YYNGEE. The ends were cut back, 4 bases at V and 0 bases at J, with 14 bases in the middle. The CDR3 nucleotides read TGTGCCAGCAGCTCACGACTGGCGAGCTCCTACAATGAGCAGTTCTTC. Translated, it gives CASSSRLASSYNEQFF.

The gene calls are TRBV29-1 and TRBJ2-6; the match to TRBD1 covers 7 bases. Germline loops: CDR1 SQVTM, CDR2 ANQGSEA. Losses at the gene ends were 5 bases for V and 3 bases for J; bases not matched to a gene: 10. The CDR3 extends over 16 amino acids. The CDR3 protein is CSVRSQGIGGANVLTF. CDR3 sequence (DNA): TGCAGCGTTCGTTCACAGGGGATAGGTGGGGCCAACGTCCTGACTTTC.

This chain joins TRBV19 and TRBJ1-5, with 7 positions matching TRBD1. Per the germline V gene, CDR1 is LNHDA and CDR2 is SQIVND (reference sequence). Germline trimming cut 9 bases from V and 4 bases from J; bases unmatched to any gene: 12. This CDR3 contains 15 residues. The CDR3 sequence: CASKPGQIFNQPQHF. The CDR3 coding sequence is TGTGCCAGCAAGCCGGGACAGATATTTAATCAGCCCCAGCATTTT.

V and J are TRBV7-2 and TRBJ2-5; 9 bases map to TRBD2. Germline assignment: CDR1 SGHTA and CDR2 FQGNSA. The CDR3 sequence is 14 residues long. J was trimmed by 3 bases and V by 1 base; bases with no gene match: 0. CDR3 sequence reads: CASSLGLAEETQYF. The CDR3 region has the DNA TGTGCCAGCAGCTTAGGACTAGCGGAAGAGACCCAGTACTTC.

The chain joins TRBV5-5 to TRBJ2-1, with D possibly matching TRBD2 (7 bases). Germline CDR1 and CDR2: SGHKS and YYEKEE (reference sequence). The V and J ends lost 4 bases and 7 bases respectively, with 18 bases between them. This CDR3 region has 15 residues. In nucleotides, the CDR3 is TGTGCCAGCAGCCGGGGGGCTGCGAACTGGAATGAGCAGTTCTTC. Its protein product is CASSRGAANWNEQFF.